This TCR beta chain was captured by sequencing in a study of blood T cell repertoires in COVID-19. Overall study context: The samples span acute and convalescent COVID-19 from the United States, Italy and Spain. The cDNA or gDNA used as material had been derived from T cells, B-cell-depleted T cells, or PBMCs.

The repertoire was sequenced with immunoSEQ multiplex PCR; TCRdb's copy has only in-frame clones and lacks some. The table lists approximately 97,000 clones, about 78% of them singletons, with 9.5% to 10% in the top ten. Germline CDR1 and CDR2: SGHTA and FQGNSA. This CDR3 has 15 residues. V gave up 5 bases and J gave up 4 bases, with 14 bases separating them. V usage is TRBV7-2 and J usage is TRBJ2-2; D is perhaps TRBD1 (6 bases). The sample consisted of peripheral blood. This TCR was sampled from a man aged 60 to 75 with active or convalescent COVID-19. The CDR3 protein is CASSPGHLGTGELFF. The CDR3 coding sequence is TGTGCCAGCAGCCCGGGACACCTGGGCACCGGGGAGCTGTTTTTT.